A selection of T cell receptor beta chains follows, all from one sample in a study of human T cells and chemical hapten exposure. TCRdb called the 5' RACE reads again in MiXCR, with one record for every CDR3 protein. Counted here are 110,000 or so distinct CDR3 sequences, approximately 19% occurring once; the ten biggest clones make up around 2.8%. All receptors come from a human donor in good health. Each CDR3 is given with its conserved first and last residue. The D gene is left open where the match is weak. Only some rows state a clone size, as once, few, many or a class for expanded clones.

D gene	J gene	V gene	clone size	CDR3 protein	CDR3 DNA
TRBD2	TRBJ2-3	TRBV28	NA	CASSLWASGRTDTQYF	TGTGCCAGCAGTTTATGGGCTAGCGGGAGGACAGATACGCAGTATTTT
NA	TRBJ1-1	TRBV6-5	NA	CASSYLTGTEAFF	TGTGCCAGCAGTTACCTCACAGGCACTGAAGCTTTCTTT
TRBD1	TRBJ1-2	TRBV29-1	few	CSVNRGGYGYTF	TGCAGCGTTAACAGGGGAGGCTATGGCTACACCTTC
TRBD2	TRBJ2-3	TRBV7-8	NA	CASSLVVPSGLTSTDTQYF	TGTGCCAGCAGCTTAGTAGTACCTAGCGGACTTACTAGCACAGATACGCAGTATTTT
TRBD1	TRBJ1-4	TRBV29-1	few	CSAFDRVGEKLFF	TGCAGCGCTTTCGACAGGGTTGGGGAAAAACTGTTTTTT
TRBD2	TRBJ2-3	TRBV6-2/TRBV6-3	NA	CASSRTSGGTDTQYF	TGTGCCAGCAGCCGGACTAGCGGGGGGACAGATACGCAGTATTTT
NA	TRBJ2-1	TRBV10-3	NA	CAVAAGLNEQFF	TGTGCCGTCGCGGCAGGCCTCAATGAGCAGTTCTTC
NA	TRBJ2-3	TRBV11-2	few	CASSSSDTDTDTQYF	TGTGCCAGCAGCTCTTCGGACACAGACACAGATACGCAGTATTTT
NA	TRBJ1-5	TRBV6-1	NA	CASSWIRRSNQPQHF	TGTGCCAGCAGTTGGATACGGAGGAGCAATCAGCCCCAGCATTTT
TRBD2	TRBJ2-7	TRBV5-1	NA	CASSRHLGLAGTLPHEQYF	TGCGCCAGCAGCCGCCACCTGGGACTAGCGGGGACCCTTCCACACGAGCAGTACTTC
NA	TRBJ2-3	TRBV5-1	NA	CASSFGRATDTQYF	TGCGCCAGCAGCTTCGGCAGAGCCACAGATACGCAGTATTTT
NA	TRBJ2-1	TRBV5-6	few	CASSSEDYNEQFF	TGTGCCAGCAGCTCCGAAGACTACAATGAGCAGTTCTTC
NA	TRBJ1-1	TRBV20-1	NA	CSAREGSTEAFF	TGCAGTGCGAGGGAGGGGAGTACTGAAGCTTTCTTT
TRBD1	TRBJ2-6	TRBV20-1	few	CSAREGTGASSGANVLTF	TGCAGTGCTAGAGAAGGGACAGGGGCGTCCTCTGGGGCCAACGTCCTGACTTTC
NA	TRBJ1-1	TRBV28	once	CASRMGTVNTEAFF	TGTGCCAGCAGAATGGGTACAGTGAACACTGAAGCTTTCTTT
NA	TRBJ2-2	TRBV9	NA	CASSVRAQNTGELFF	TGTGCCAGCAGCGTAAGAGCGCAGAACACCGGGGAGCTGTTTTTT
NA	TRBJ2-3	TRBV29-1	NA	CSVWSDTQYF	TGCAGCGTTTGGTCAGATACGCAGTATTTT
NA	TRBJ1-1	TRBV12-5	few	CASGLVRAGLNTEAFF	TGTGCTAGTGGTTTGGTACGGGCAGGGTTGAACACTGAAGCTTTCTTT
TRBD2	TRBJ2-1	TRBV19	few	CASRPTSGGSNEQFF	TGTGCCAGTAGACCGACTAGCGGGGGTAGCAATGAGCAGTTCTTC
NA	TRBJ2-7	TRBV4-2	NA	CASSQDSSGATYEQYF	TGTGCCAGCAGCCAAGACTCATCCGGGGCAACCTACGAGCAGTACTTC
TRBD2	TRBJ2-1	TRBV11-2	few	CASSLASGRAHSEQFF	TGTGCCAGCAGCTTGGCTAGCGGGAGGGCCCACAGTGAGCAGTTCTTC
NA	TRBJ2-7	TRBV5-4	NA	CASSLGRQTYEQYF	TGTGCCAGCAGCTTGGGTCGGCAGACCTACGAGCAGTACTTC
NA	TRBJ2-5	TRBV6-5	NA	CASSYSREETQYF	TGTGCCAGCAGTTACTCCCGGGAAGAGACCCAGTACTTC
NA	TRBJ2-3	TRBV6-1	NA	CASIITQSTDTQYF	TGTGCCAGCATTATCACCCAGTCCACAGATACGCAGTATTTT
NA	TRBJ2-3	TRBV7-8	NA	CASSDRQNTDTQYF	TGTGCCAGCAGCGACCGCCAGAACACAGATACGCAGTATTTT
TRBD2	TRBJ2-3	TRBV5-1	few	CASSLRLAVADTQYF	TGCGCCAGCAGCTTGCGACTAGCGGTTGCAGATACGCAGTATTTT
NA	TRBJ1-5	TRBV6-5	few	CASSKDRTSNQPQHF	TGTGCCAGCAGCAAAGACAGGACCTCCAATCAGCCCCAGCATTTT
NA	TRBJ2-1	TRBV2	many	CASSERQDIKGQFF	TGTGCCAGCAGTGAACGACAGGACATAAAAGGGCAGTTCTTC
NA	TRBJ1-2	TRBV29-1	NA	CSSWAPRETNYGYTF	TGCAGCTCCTGGGCTCCAAGGGAGACTAACTATGGCTACACCTTC